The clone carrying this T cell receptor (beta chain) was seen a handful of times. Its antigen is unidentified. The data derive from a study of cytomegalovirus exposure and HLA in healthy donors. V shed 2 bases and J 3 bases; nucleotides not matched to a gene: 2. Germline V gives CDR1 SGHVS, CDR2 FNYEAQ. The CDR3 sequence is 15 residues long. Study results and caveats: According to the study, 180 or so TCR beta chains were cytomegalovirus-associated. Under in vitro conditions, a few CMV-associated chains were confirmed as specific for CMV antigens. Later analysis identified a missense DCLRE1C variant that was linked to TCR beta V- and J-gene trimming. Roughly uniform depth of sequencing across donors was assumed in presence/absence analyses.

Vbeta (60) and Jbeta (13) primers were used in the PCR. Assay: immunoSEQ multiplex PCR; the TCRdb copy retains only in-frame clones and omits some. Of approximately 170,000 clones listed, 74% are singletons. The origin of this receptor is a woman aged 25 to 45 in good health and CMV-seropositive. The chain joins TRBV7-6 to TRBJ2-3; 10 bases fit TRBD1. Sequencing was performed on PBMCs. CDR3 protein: CASSLMDRGTDTQYF. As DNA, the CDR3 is TGTGCCAGCAGCTTAATGGACAGGGGGACAGATACGCAGTATTTT.